Below are 13 T cell receptor beta chains sequenced from a single sample in a study of T cells of healthy individuals. MiXCR was run by TCRdb on the 5' RACE reads, yielding one entry per CDR3 protein. Among around 63,000 distinct CDR3 sequences listed, roughly 15% were seen once. These receptors were collected from a human donor in good health.

This clonotype was observed a handful of times. This rearrangement joins TRBV12-3 or TRBV12-4 to TRBJ2-7; 8 nucleotides agree with TRBD1. The CDR3 contains 18 residues. Losses at the gene ends were 5 bases for V and 0 bases for J; bases not matched to a gene: 15. In nucleotides, the CDR3 is TGTGCCAGCAGTCCGGGACAGGACTGGACGGGGGCCTCCTACGAGCAGTACTTC. It codes for CASSPGQDWTGASYEQYF.

The sample holds many counts of this clonotype. This chain joins TRBV20-1 and TRBJ1-5, with D tentatively TRBD1 (5 bases). Germline loops: CDR1 DFQATT, CDR2 SNEGSKA (reference sequence). The germline V and J ends were trimmed by 0 bases and 9 bases, with 15 bases remaining between them. CDR3 size: 14 residues. CDR3 residues: CSARDWRDAGPQHF. CDR3 bases: TGCAGTGCTAGAGATTGGCGGGACGCGGGGCCCCAGCATTTT.

This clonotype was counted ten times or more. The J gene is TRBJ1-1, the V gene TRBV5-5, with a tentative D call TRBD1 (6 bases). Germline V gene data show CDR1 as SGHKS and CDR2 as YYEKEE (reference sequence). This CDR3 is built from 16 residues. Deletions cut 0 bases from V and 4 bases from J, with 16 bases between. The CDR3 coding sequence is TGTGCCAGCAGCTTGGCCGAGGAACAGGGTGTCACTGAAGCTTTCTTT. Its translation: CASSLAEEQGVTEAFF.

At least ten counts were recorded for this clonotype. V gene TRBV12-3 or TRBV12-4 combines with J gene TRBJ1-2; 8 bases map to TRBD1. The CDR3 loop spans 17 amino acids. The V and J ends lost 1 base and 2 bases, in that order; junction bases with no gene match: 9. This CDR3 reads CASSLGPGGVSNYGYTF. DNA for the CDR3: TGTGCCAGCAGTTTAGGCCCAGGGGGCGTTTCGAACTATGGCTACACCTTC.

V usage is TRBV2 and J usage is TRBJ2-4, with D possibly TRBD2 on 6 matching bases. The CDR3 runs to 13 residues. Trimming pared 9 bases from V and 0 bases from J, leaving 9 bases between. Germline values: CDR1 SNHLY, CDR2 FYNNEI. The CDR3 loop reads CARAAGAKNIQYF. CDR3 DNA: TGTGCCAGGGCAGCGGGAGCCAAAAACATTCAGTACTTC.

This clonotype was counted at least ten times. The rearrangement uses TRBV4-1 and TRBJ2-1; 10 nucleotides line up with TRBD2. Per the germline V gene, CDR1 is MGHRA and CDR2 is YSYEKL. The CDR3 runs 15 residues. Unmatched junction bases numbered 5, after V lost 1 base and J lost 8 bases. The CDR3, as DNA: TGCGCCAGCAGCCAAGTTAGCGGGAGGTTAGATGAGCAGTTCTTC. It encodes CASSQVSGRLDEQFF.

The genes are TRBV5-1 and TRBJ2-5, with D perhaps TRBD2 (6 bases). The CDR3 length is 15 residues. Between the trimmed V and J ends, which lost 5 bases and 4 bases, there was a span of 18 bases. Germline V gives CDR1 SGHRS, CDR2 YFSETQ. This chain's CDR3 is CASRQAAGLGETQYF. In DNA, the CDR3 is TGCGCCAGCAGGCAGGCGGCGGGGTTGGGAGAGACCCAGTACTTC.

This clonotype has a handful of counts. The CDR3, as DNA: TGTGCCACCAGTGACTCGCGGGACAAATTCCTGGAGACCCAGTACTTC. It encodes CATSDSRDKFLETQYF. V and J are TRBV24-1 and TRBJ2-5; D possibly matches TRBD1 or TRBD2 (6 bases each). Germline values: CDR1 KGHDR, CDR2 SFDVKD. Trimming left V 4 bases short and J 5 bases short, with 19 bases between. The CDR3 is made up of 16 amino acids.

This clonotype showed up many times. The chain has TRBV30 and TRBJ2-7; 8 nucleotides agree with TRBD1. The CDR3 loop spans 14 amino acids. Germline loops: CDR1 GTSNPN, CDR2 SVGIG (reference sequence). The V segment lost 3 bases and the J segment 3 bases; nucleotides outside the gene matches: 7. The CDR3 spells CAWSPRTGSYEQYF. The CDR3 region has the DNA TGTGCCTGGAGCCCAAGGACAGGGAGCTACGAGCAGTACTTC.

This clonotype was seen only a few times. J is TRBJ2-7 and V is TRBV9, with 10 bases identical to TRBD1. CDR1 is SGDLS and CDR2 is YYNGEE in the germline V gene. The CDR3 is 16 amino acids. Unmatched junction bases numbered 11, after V lost 3 bases and J lost 5 bases. The CDR3 DNA is TGTGCCAGCAGCGCGCGGACAGGGGGTATCCCTAACGAGCAGTACTTC. It yields the protein CASSARTGGIPNEQYF.

This clonotype was seen a handful of times. This chain links TRBV28 with TRBJ1-5; no definite D call. The CDR3 is 14 amino acids. Trimming removed 7 bases at V and 2 bases at J, with 12 bases between. In germline, CDR1 is MDHEN, CDR2 SYDVKM. The CDR3, as DNA: TGTGCCAGCAACGGGCCCCCAGGCAATCAGCCCCAGCATTTT. Amino acid sequence: CASNGPPGNQPQHF.

This clonotype was recorded a few times. The genes are TRBV25-1 and TRBJ2-3; D ambiguous. Germline CDR1 is MGHDK and CDR2 is SYGVNS. The CDR3 consists of 11 residues. V gave up 4 bases and J gave up 8 bases, with 7 bases separating them. CDR3 region: CASSAGGTQYF. In nucleotides, the CDR3 is TGTGCCAGCAGTGCGGGTGGTACGCAGTATTTT.

This clonotype occurred many times. This rearrangement joins TRBV18 to TRBJ2-7; no definite D call. Germline V lookup: CDR1 KGHSH, CDR2 LQKENI. The CDR3 consists of 14 residues. V was clipped by 3 bases and J by 1 base, with 10 bases between them. For the CDR3, the DNA is TGTGCCAGCTCACCCGAGGAGAATTCCTACGAGCAGTACTTC. Amino acids: CASSPEENSYEQYF. Based on the CDR3 plus reference TRBV18 and TRBJ2-7, the full variable domain is NAGVMQNPRHLVRRRGQEARLRCSPMKGHSHVYWYRQLPEEGLKFMVYLQKENIIDESGMPKERFSAEFPKEGPSILRIQQVVRGDSAAYFCASSPEENSYEQYFGPGTRLTVT.